This T cell receptor (beta chain) was captured in a study of PD-1 blockade in classical Hodgkin lymphoma. Whole-study findings and limits: Newly diagnosed patients reportedly trailed healthy donors in baseline TCR diversity. Patients with a complete response exhibited baseline diversity comparable to newly diagnosed patients.

Sequencing used immunoSEQ multiplex PCR; TCRdb keeps in-frame clones, though not all of them. The sample has roughly 41,000 clones; around nine tenths are singletons. All the patients suffered relapse after autologous stem cell transplantation, and brentuximab vedotin exposure differed. CDR1 is MNHGY, CDR2 SVAAGI, per germline. Trimming left V 3 bases short and J 5 bases short, with 17 bases between. This CDR3 contains 15 residues. Details on this clone: Its antigen remains unidentified.

The sequence came from a human donor with classical Hodgkin lymphoma. The rearrangement uses TRBV6-9 and TRBJ2-7; the D gene is possibly TRBD1 (5 bases). This sample comprised peripheral blood mononuclear cells (PBMCs), obtained before the second cycle of nivolumab. The CDR3: CASSYSETTGDEQYF. In DNA form, the CDR3 reads TGTGCCAGCAGTTACTCGGAGACCACAGGCGACGAGCAGTACTTC.